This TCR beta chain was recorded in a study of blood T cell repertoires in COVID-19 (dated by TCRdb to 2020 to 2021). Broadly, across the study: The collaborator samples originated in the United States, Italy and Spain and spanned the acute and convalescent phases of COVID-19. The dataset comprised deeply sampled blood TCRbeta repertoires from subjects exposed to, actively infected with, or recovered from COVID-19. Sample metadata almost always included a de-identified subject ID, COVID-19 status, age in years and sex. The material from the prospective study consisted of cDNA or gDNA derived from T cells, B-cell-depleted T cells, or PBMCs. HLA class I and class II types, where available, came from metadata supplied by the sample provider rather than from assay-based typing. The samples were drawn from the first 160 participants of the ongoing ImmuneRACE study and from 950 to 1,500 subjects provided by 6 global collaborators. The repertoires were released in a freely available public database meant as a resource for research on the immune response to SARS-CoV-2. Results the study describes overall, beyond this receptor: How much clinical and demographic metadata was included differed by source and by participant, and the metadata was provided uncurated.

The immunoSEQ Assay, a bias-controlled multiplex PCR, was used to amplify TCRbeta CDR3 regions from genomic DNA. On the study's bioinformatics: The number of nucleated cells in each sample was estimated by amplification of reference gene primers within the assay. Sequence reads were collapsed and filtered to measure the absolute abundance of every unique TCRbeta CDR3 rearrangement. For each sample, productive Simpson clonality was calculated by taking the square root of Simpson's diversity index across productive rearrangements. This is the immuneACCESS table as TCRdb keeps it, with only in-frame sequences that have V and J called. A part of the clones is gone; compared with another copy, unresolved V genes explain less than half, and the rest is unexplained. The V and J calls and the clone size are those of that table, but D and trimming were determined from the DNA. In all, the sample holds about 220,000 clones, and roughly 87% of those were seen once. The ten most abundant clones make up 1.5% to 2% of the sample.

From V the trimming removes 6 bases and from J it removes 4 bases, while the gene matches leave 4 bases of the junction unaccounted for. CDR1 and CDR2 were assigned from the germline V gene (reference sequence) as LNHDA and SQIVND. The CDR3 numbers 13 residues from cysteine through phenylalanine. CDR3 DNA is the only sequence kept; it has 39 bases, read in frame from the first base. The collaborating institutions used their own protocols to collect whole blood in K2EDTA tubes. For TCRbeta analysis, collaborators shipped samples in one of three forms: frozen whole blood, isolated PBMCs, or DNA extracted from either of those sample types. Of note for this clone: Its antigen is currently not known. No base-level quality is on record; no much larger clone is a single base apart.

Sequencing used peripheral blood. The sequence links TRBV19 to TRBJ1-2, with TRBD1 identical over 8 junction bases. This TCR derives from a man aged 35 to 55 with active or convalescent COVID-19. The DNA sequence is TGTGCCAGTAGGGACAGGGATTTCTATGGCTACACCTTC. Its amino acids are CASRDRDFYGYTF.